Listed here is a single T cell receptor beta chain. MiXCR was run by TCRdb on the PCR reads, yielding one entry per CDR3 protein. The sample shows 25,000 to 30,000 distinct CDR3 sequences, 51% of them seen only once. This record comes from a study of vaccination and CD4 T cells after COVID-19. The CDR3 is made up of 16 amino acids. J lost 1 base, V lost 4 bases, and 7 bases had no gene match. Germline V gene sequence: CDR1 SEHNR, CDR2 FQNEAQ (reference sequence). Noted time point: late sampling 161 to 241 days after vaccination in a few convalescent patients. V is TRBV7-9 and J is TRBJ2-3, with 8 bases fitting TRBD1. This clonotype was sampled from a human donor who had recovered from COVID-19. Sequencing was performed on CD4+ T cells from blood, taken about 7 months after SARS-CoV-2 vaccination. Here the CDR3 DNA reads TGTGCCAGCAGCTCCTTTCTGACAGGGGGCACAGATACGCAGTATTTT. It is translated as CASSSFLTGGTDTQYF.